This record covers a single TCR beta chain. Antigen unknown. This specimen comes from a study of a mutant IDH1 vaccine in newly diagnosed glioma. Whole-study context: Patients were started on vaccination 4-6 weeks after radiotherapy alone, or with temozolomide cycles.

Clones were sequenced by immunoSEQ multiplex PCR, and TCRdb holds only the in-frame ones, with some missing. The sample gives about 86,000 clones, around 85% of which show up once; 2% to 2.5% is in the top ten. Specified time point: week 23, last vaccination. Topical imiquimod was applied with each vaccine dose, which held 300 ug of mutant IDH1 20-mer peptide. V lost 1 base and J lost 0, with 15 bases in between. This CDR3 has 17 amino acids. In germline, CDR1 is MGHRA, CDR2 YSYEKL. The chain has TRBV4-1 and TRBJ1-2; D might be TRBD1 (6 bases). The receptor comes from a man aged 30-40 years with glioma. Some clones in this sample may be carry-over from other donors' samples. Material: PBMCs, obtained from a glioma patient whose treatment included an IDH1 peptide vaccine. The CDR3 is CASSQADRSSANYGYTF. CDR3 coding DNA: TGCGCCAGCAGCCAAGCCGACAGGAGTTCAGCTAACTATGGCTACACCTTC.